Below, one TCR beta chain is given with its context. This entry belongs to a study of CD8+ T cells in alopecia areata. Treatment indicated: oral pan-JAK inhibitor, 5-10 mg twice daily. Trimming removed 0 bases from V and 4 bases from J, with 5 bases in between. Looked up from germline, CDR1 is SGHNT and CDR2 is YYREEE (reference sequence). CDR3 size: 12 residues. cDNA prepared by RNA extraction and subsequent reverse transcription served as the template for sequencing. Data came from immunoSEQ multiplex PCR; TCRdb stores just in-frame clones and leaves some out. Here the sample spans 160,000 or so clones, roughly two thirds being singletons.

This chain joins TRBV5-4 and TRBJ2-7; D is unclear. This TCR was recovered from a human donor with alopecia areata. Material: CD4+ T cells sorted from blood, obtained at week 4, from a patient treated with tofacitinib. CDR3 amino acids: CASSLDWYEQYF. The CDR3, as DNA: TGTGCCAGCAGCTTGGATTGGTACGAGCAGTACTTC.